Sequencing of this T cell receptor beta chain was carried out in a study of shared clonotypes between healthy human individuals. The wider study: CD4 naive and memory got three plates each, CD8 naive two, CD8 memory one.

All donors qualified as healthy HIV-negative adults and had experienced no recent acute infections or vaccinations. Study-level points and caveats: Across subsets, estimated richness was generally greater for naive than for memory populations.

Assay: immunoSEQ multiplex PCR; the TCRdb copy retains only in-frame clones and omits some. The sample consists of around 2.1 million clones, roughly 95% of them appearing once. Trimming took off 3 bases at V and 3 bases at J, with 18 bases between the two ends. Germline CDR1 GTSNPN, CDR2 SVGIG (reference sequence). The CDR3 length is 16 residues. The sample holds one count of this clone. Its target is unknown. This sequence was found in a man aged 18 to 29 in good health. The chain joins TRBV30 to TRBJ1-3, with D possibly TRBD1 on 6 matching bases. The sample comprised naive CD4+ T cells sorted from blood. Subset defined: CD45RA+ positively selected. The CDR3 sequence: CAWSVFGGLVGNTIYF. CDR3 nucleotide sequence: TGTGCCTGGAGCGTATTTGGGGGGCTGGTTGGAAACACCATATATTTT.